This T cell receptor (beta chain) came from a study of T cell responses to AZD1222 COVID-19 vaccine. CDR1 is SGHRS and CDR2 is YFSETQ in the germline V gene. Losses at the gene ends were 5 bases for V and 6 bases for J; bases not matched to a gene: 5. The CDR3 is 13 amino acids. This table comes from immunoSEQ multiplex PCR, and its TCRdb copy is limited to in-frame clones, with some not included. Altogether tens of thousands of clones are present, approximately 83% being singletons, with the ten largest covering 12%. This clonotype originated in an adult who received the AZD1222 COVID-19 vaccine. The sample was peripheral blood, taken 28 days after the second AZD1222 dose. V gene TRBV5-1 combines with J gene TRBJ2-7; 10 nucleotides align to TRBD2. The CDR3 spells CASSTSGTFEQYF. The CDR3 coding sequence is TGCGCCAGCAGTACTAGCGGGACCTTCGAGCAGTACTTC.